The rows below give T cell receptor beta chains drawn from one sample of a study of T cells after yellow fever vaccination. Using its own MiXCR run on the 5' RACE reads, TCRdb lists one record per CDR3 protein. Seen here are 250,000 to 400,000 distinct CDR3 sequences, roughly 4.3% observed once, and the top ten hold 20% to 25%. The sequenced sample was PBMCs, obtained 5 days after the yellow fever booster vaccination. The receptors shown here come from a man in his late teens or twenties who received the YFV17D yellow fever vaccine. Each CDR3 is given with its conserved first and last residue. The D gene is left open where the match is weak. Expanded clones are given a class, and other clones once, few, many or no size at all.

v_gene: TRBV20-1
abundance: many
d_gene: TRBD2
j_gene: TRBJ2-3
CDR3nt: TGCAGTGCTTCTCGGCCCCGTCTAGCGGCCAGCACAGATACGCAGTATTTT
CDR3aa: CSASRPRLAASTDTQYF

v_gene: TRBV29-1
abundance: many
d_gene: .
j_gene: TRBJ2-2
CDR3nt: TGCAGCGTTGAGGTGTTCGGGGAGCTGTTTTTT
CDR3aa: CSVEVFGELFF

v_gene: TRBV12-3/TRBV12-4
abundance: few
d_gene: .
j_gene: TRBJ1-5
CDR3nt: TGTGCCAGCACCAGTTTTGGGGGTGGGAATCAGCCCCAGCATTTT
CDR3aa: CASTSFGGGNQPQHF

v_gene: TRBV4-1
abundance: few
d_gene: TRBD2
j_gene: TRBJ2-5
CDR3nt: TGCGCCAGCAGCCAAGATCTGTCGGGCGGGGGGTCGAAGACCCAGTACTTC
CDR3aa: CASSQDLSGGGSKTQYF

v_gene: TRBV5-1
abundance: few
d_gene: .
j_gene: TRBJ2-2
CDR3nt: TGCGCCAGCAGCTTGGCCGTTCAGGGGAAAAGAACCGGGGAGCTGTTTTTT
CDR3aa: CASSLAVQGKRTGELFF

v_gene: TRBV12-3/TRBV12-4
abundance: many
d_gene: TRBD2
j_gene: TRBJ2-3
CDR3nt: TGTGCCAGCAGCCCGGGGGGGGATACGCAGTATTTT
CDR3aa: CASSPGGDTQYF

v_gene: TRBV18
abundance: .
d_gene: TRBD1
j_gene: TRBJ2-2
CDR3nt: TGTGCCAGCCGAACAGGGGCAACGAAACCCGGGGAGCTGTTTTTT
CDR3aa: CASRTGATKPGELFF

v_gene: TRBV29-1
abundance: .
d_gene: .
j_gene: TRBJ2-1
CDR3nt: TGCAGCGTGGGGAGGTCAGGGGTCAGTAGTGAGCAGTTCTTC
CDR3aa: CSVGRSGVSSEQFF

v_gene: TRBV10-3
abundance: .
d_gene: .
j_gene: TRBJ1-5
CDR3nt: TGTGCCATCAGCCACAGGGAGACAAATCAGCCCCAGCATTTT
CDR3aa: CAISHRETNQPQHF

v_gene: TRBV20-1
abundance: few
d_gene: .
j_gene: TRBJ2-1
CDR3nt: TGCAGTGCTAGAGTCTCGGGACTCTCCTACAATGAGCAGTTCTTC
CDR3aa: CSARVSGLSYNEQFF

v_gene: TRBV4-1
abundance: few
d_gene: TRBD2
j_gene: TRBJ2-1
CDR3nt: TGCGCCAGCAGCCAGGAACTAGCGGGGGGGCGGGATGAGCAGTTCTTC
CDR3aa: CASSQELAGGRDEQFF

v_gene: TRBV7-2
abundance: many
d_gene: .
j_gene: TRBJ2-7
CDR3nt: TGTGCCAGCAGCTTACTCGGGACACCCCGCCACGAGCAGTACTTC
CDR3aa: CASSLLGTPRHEQYF

v_gene: TRBV7-9
abundance: many
d_gene: TRBD1
j_gene: TRBJ2-1
CDR3nt: TGTGCCAGCAGCAGCCGGGACAGGGGGCCCCATGAGCAGTTCTTC
CDR3aa: CASSSRDRGPHEQFF

v_gene: TRBV5-1
abundance: many
d_gene: .
j_gene: TRBJ2-2
CDR3nt: TGCGCCAGCAGCTATGGTCCTACGGCGAACACCGGGGAGCTGTTTTTT
CDR3aa: CASSYGPTANTGELFF

v_gene: TRBV5-1
abundance: many
d_gene: .
j_gene: TRBJ2-7
CDR3nt: TGCGCCAGCAGCTTTGTACCTCGGCAGAACGAGCAGTACTTC
CDR3aa: CASSFVPRQNEQYF

v_gene: TRBV29-1
abundance: .
d_gene: .
j_gene: TRBJ2-1
CDR3nt: TGCAGCGTTGAGGGCGGGAATGAGCAGTTCTTC
CDR3aa: CSVEGGNEQFF

v_gene: TRBV20-1
abundance: .
d_gene: .
j_gene: TRBJ2-1
CDR3nt: TGCAGTGCTAGAGATTATCAAGGGGGGGATGAGCAGTTCTTC
CDR3aa: CSARDYQGGDEQFF

v_gene: TRBV4-1
abundance: few
d_gene: .
j_gene: TRBJ2-5
CDR3nt: TGCGCCAGCAGCCAATTCCGGGACGGGCAAGAGACCCAGTACTTC
CDR3aa: CASSQFRDGQETQYF

v_gene: TRBV6-2/TRBV6-3
abundance: .
d_gene: .
j_gene: TRBJ1-1
CDR3nt: TGTGCCAGCAGTTTCGCGTCAGAAGCTTTCTTT
CDR3aa: CASSFASEAFF

v_gene: TRBV27
abundance: many
d_gene: .
j_gene: TRBJ1-4
CDR3nt: TGTGCCAGCGCACCCGCAGGGTCTACAACTAATGAAAAACTGTTTTTT
CDR3aa: CASAPAGSTTNEKLFF

v_gene: TRBV5-1
abundance: .
d_gene: .
j_gene: TRBJ2-1
CDR3nt: TGCGCCAGCAGCTTTCCTGGGGTCGATGAGCAGTTCTTC
CDR3aa: CASSFPGVDEQFF

v_gene: TRBV12-3/TRBV12-4
abundance: .
d_gene: TRBD1
j_gene: TRBJ2-5
CDR3nt: TGTGCCAGCAGTTTCGGGACCGGGACAGGTCAAGAGACCCAGTACTTC
CDR3aa: CASSFGTGTGQETQYF

v_gene: TRBV30
abundance: .
d_gene: .
j_gene: TRBJ1-1
CDR3nt: TGTGCCCTACATTCGGGGGGCGCTACTGAAGCTTTCTTT
CDR3aa: CALHSGGATEAFF

v_gene: TRBV6-1
abundance: few
d_gene: .
j_gene: TRBJ2-5
CDR3nt: TGTGCCAGCAGTGCCGCCCCGCTTGGGGCAGGGGAGTACTTC
CDR3aa: CASSAAPLGAGEYF

v_gene: TRBV21-1
abundance: .
d_gene: .
j_gene: TRBJ2-4
CDR3nt: TGTGCCAGCCCCCTTGGGACAGGCGGGGTAAAAAACATTCAGTACTTC
CDR3aa: CASPLGTGGVKNIQYF

v_gene: TRBV5-1
abundance: few
d_gene: .
j_gene: TRBJ2-5
CDR3nt: TGCGCCAGCAGCTTGTTGGCAGTACAAGAGACCCAGTACTTC
CDR3aa: CASSLLAVQETQYF

v_gene: TRBV7-8
abundance: many
d_gene: TRBD2
j_gene: TRBJ2-5
CDR3nt: TGTGCCAGCAGCTTAGGTCGAATGACTAGCGGAGGGGAGACCCAGTACTTC
CDR3aa: CASSLGRMTSGGETQYF

v_gene: TRBV7-9
abundance: .
d_gene: TRBD1
j_gene: TRBJ1-1
CDR3nt: TGTGCCAGCAGCCTGTGGACAGGGACGAACACTGAAGCTTTCTTT
CDR3aa: CASSLWTGTNTEAFF

v_gene: TRBV4-3
abundance: few
d_gene: .
j_gene: TRBJ1-4
CDR3nt: TGCGCCAGCAGCCAAGTGGGGGGGCCGACTAATGAAAAACTGTTTTTT
CDR3aa: CASSQVGGPTNEKLFF

v_gene: TRBV5-6
abundance: few
d_gene: TRBD1
j_gene: TRBJ2-1
CDR3nt: TGTGCCAGCAGCCCCCGGACAGGGGGGATTCGGCAGTTCTTC
CDR3aa: CASSPRTGGIRQFF

v_gene: TRBV5-1
abundance: .
d_gene: .
j_gene: TRBJ2-7
CDR3nt: TGCGCCAGCAGCTCATTAACAGGGATCGAGCAGTACTTC
CDR3aa: CASSSLTGIEQYF

v_gene: TRBV18
abundance: many
d_gene: .
j_gene: TRBJ2-2
CDR3nt: TGTGCCAGCTCACCGCGGACAGAGAACACCGGGGAGCTGTTTTTT
CDR3aa: CASSPRTENTGELFF

v_gene: TRBV29-1
abundance: few
d_gene: .
j_gene: TRBJ1-2
CDR3nt: TGCAGCGTTGAAAAAGAGAATGGCTACACCTTC
CDR3aa: CSVEKENGYTF